The T cell receptor beta chain described here comes from a study of T cells in Graves' hyperthyroidism and ophthalmopathy. Overall study: Peripheral blood was obtained at initial diagnosis, preceding any treatment.

Amplification targeted TCR beta CDR3 regions from RNA transcripts. A first-round RT-PCR of the TCR CDR3 used the HTBI primer set. TCRdb fed the multiplex PCR reads into MiXCR, producing one record per CDR3 protein. This sample has 400,000 to 550,000 distinct CDR3 sequences, with less than 25% found just once. The CDR3 contains 16 residues. CDR1 is SGHDN, CDR2 FVKESK, per germline. Between the trimmed V and J ends, which lost 4 bases and 1 base, there was a span of 16 bases. Patients were excluded because of uncontrolled infection, other autoimmune disease, pregnancy or lactation. Fresh peripheral blood, under 11 ml, yielded the PBMCs. This clonotype was counted many times.

The source is a woman between 25 and 40 years old with Graves' ophthalmopathy. V gene TRBV14 combines with J gene TRBJ2-5; possible D gene TRBD1, 6 bases. The sequenced sample consisted of blood. CDR3 sequence (DNA): TGTGCCAGCAGCCCCCGACCGGGACACGGCCAAGAGACCCAGTACTTC. Translating gives CASSPRPGHGQETQYF. The full variable domain, rest sourced from reference TRBV14 and TRBJ2-5, is EAGVTQFPSHSVIEKGQTVTLRCDPISGHDNLYWYRRVMGKEIKFLLHFVKESKQDESGMPNNRFLAERTGGTYSTLKVQPAELEDSGVYFCASSPRPGHGQETQYFGPGTRLLVL.